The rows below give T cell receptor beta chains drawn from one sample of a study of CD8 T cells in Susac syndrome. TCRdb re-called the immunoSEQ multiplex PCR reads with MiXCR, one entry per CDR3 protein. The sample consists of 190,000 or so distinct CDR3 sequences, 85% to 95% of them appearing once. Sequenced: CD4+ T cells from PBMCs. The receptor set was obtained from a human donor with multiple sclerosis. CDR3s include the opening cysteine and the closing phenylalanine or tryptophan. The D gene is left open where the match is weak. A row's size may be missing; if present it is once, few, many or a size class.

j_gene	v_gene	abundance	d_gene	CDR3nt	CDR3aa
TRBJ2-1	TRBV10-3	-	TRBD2	TGTGCCATCAGGGCCCCTGGGCGGGGGAGCAATGAGCAGTTCTTC	CAIRAPGRGSNEQFF
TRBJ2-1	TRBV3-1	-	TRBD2	TGTGCCAGCAGCCAAGGGACTAGCGGGGGACCTGGGCAGTTCTTC	CASSQGTSGGPGQFF
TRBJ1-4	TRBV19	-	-	TGTGCCAGTGCTGTGCAGGCCACTAATGAAAAACTGTTTTTT	CASAVQATNEKLFF
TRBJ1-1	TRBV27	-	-	TGTGCCAGCAGGGAAAGATGGAACACTGAAGCTTTCTTT	CASRERWNTEAFF
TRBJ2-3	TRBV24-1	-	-	TGTGCCACCAGCTTCTCAGGGTCGAATACGCAGTATTTT	CATSFSGSNTQYF
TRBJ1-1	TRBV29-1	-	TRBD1	TGCAGCCCAGTCAAGGAGGGGGCAGGAAACACTGAAGCTTTCTTT	CSPVKEGAGNTEAFF
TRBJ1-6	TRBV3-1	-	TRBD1	TGTGCCAGCAGCCCTAGGGACAGGGGACCCCTCCACTTT	CASSPRDRGPLHF
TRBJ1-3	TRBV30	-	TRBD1	TGTGCCTGGAGTGTCAGGGGGCAAGGAAACACCATATATTTT	CAWSVRGQGNTIYF
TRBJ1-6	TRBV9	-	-	TGTGCCAGCAGCGTAGAGGTCCAGAGCTCCTATAATTCACCCCTCCACTTT	CASSVEVQSSYNSPLHF
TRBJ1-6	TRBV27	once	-	TGTGCCAGCAGTTATCGGGGGGGTAATTCACCCCTCCACTTT	CASSYRGGNSPLHF
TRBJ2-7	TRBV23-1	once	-	TGCGCCAGCAGTCAATTTCGTGCATTGGGGTCCGAGCAGTACTTC	CASSQFRALGSEQYF
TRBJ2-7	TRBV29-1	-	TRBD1	TGCAGCGTTGAAGGCAACAGGGGACCTTCCTACGAGCAGTACTTC	CSVEGNRGPSYEQYF
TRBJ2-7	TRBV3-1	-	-	TGTGCCAGCAGCCAGGGGATATTCACCTACGAGCAGTACTTC	CASSQGIFTYEQYF
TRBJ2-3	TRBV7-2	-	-	TGTGCCAGCAGCTTCTCCGGGATCCTCACAGATACGCAGTATTTT	CASSFSGILTDTQYF
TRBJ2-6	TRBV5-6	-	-	TGTGCCAGCATTTCCTGGGAATCAGTGTTCACGAATGGGGCCAACGTCCTGACTTTC	CASISWESVFTNGANVLTF
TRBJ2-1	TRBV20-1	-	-	TGCAGTAAAAGCTCCTACAATGAGCAGTTCTTC	CSKSSYNEQFF
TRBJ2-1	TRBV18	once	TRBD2	TGTGCCAGCTCACCACCGGGACTAGCAAACAATGAGCAGTTCTTC	CASSPPGLANNEQFF
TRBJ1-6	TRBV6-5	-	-	TGTGCCAGCAGTGAGACAGTTAATTCACCCCTCCACTTT	CASSETVNSPLHF
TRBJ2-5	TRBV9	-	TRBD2	TGTGCCAGCAGCGTGGGACTAGCGGAAGAGACCCAGTACTTC	CASSVGLAEETQYF
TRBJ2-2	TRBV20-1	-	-	TGCAGTGCTAGAGACCAAAGTGGGTCCGGGGAGCTGTTTTTT	CSARDQSGSGELFF
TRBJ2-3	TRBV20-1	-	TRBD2	TGCAGTGCTAGCGGGGGGATAGATACGCAGTATTTT	CSASGGIDTQYF
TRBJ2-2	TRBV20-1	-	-	TGCAGTGCTATATGGACAAACACCGGGGAGCTGTTTTTT	CSAIWTNTGELFF
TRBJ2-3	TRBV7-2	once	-	TGTGCCAGCAGCTTACCAGATACGCAGTATTTT	CASSLPDTQYF
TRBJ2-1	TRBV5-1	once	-	TGCGCCAGCAGCTTGGAGAACAGTGCGGCTAATGAGCAGTTCTTC	CASSLENSAANEQFF
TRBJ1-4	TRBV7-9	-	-	TGTGCCAGCAGCTTAGCTAGTACCGAAACTAATGAAAAACTGTTTTTT	CASSLASTETNEKLFF
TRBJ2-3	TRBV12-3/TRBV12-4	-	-	TGTGCCAGCAGCCGAGTAGGGGAAAGCACAGATACGCAGTATTTT	CASSRVGESTDTQYF
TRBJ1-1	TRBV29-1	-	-	TGCAGCGTTGAAGTGGGGGGAGGGAACACTGAAGCTTTCTTT	CSVEVGGGNTEAFF
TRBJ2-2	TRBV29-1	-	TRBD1	TGCAGCGTCGAGGGACAGAGACACACCGGGGAGCTGTTTTTT	CSVEGQRHTGELFF
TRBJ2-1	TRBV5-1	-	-	TGCGCCAGCAGCTTTGCCTACAATGAGCAGTTCTTC	CASSFAYNEQFF
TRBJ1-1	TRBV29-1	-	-	TGCAGCGCCGGAATTGAAGCTTTTTTT	CSAGIEAFF
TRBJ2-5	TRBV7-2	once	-	TGTGCCAGCAGCTTTATGGCCCAAGAGACCCAGTACTTC	CASSFMAQETQYF
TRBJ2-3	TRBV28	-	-	TGTGCCAGCAGTTTGCAGGGGCAGCATACGCAGTATTTT	CASSLQGQHTQYF
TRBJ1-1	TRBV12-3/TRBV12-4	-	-	TGTGCCAGCAGCCAATTGGTGAACACTGAAGCTTTCTTT	CASSQLVNTEAFF
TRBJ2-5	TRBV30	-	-	TGTGCCTGGAGTGTACTGTCCCCGGGTTTCAAGCAGACCCAGTACTTC	CAWSVLSPGFKQTQYF
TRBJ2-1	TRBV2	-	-	TGTGCCAGCATGCTTCAAGCGTACAATGAGCAGTTCTTC	CASMLQAYNEQFF
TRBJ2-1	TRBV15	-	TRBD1	TGTGCCACCTCTCCCCGGACAGGGATGTACAATGAGCAGTTCTTC	CATSPRTGMYNEQFF
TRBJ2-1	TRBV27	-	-	TGTGCCAGCCATCGGGTGGGTGGGAATGAGCAGTTCTTC	CASHRVGGNEQFF
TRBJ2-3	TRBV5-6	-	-	TGTGCCAGCAGCGCAGGGACTGTCACAGATACGCAGTATTTT	CASSAGTVTDTQYF
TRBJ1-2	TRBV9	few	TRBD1	TGTGCCAGCAGCCCTGGACAGGGCGCTAACTATGGCTACACCTTC	CASSPGQGANYGYTF
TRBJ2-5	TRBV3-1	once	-	TGTGCCAGCAGCCAAGTCGGGACTGTCTCAGAGACCCAGTACTTC	CASSQVGTVSETQYF
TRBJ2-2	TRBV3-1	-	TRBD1	TGTGCCAGCAGCCAACAGGGGGCGGTCACCGGGGAGCTGTTTTTT	CASSQQGAVTGELFF
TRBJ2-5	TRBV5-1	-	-	TGCGCCAGCAGCCCCATCGCTATAAGTGAGGAGACCCAGTACTTC	CASSPIAISEETQYF
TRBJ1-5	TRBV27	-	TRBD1	TGTGCCAGCAGTTTTGCTCCCGGGACAGGGCATCAGCCCCAGCATTTT	CASSFAPGTGHQPQHF
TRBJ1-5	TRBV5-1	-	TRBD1	TGCGCCAGCAGCCCCGGGACAGGGGGAAGCAATCAGCCCCAGCATTTT	CASSPGTGGSNQPQHF
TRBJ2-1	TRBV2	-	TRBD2	TGTGCCAGCAGTGATAGCGGGGGTCGTCTAGAGCAGTTCTTC	CASSDSGGRLEQFF
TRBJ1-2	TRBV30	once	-	TGTGCCTGGACGTCGGGTGGTCAGGGGATTGGCTACACCTTC	CAWTSGGQGIGYTF
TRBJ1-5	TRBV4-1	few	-	TGCGCCAGCAGCCGGAGTCAGAGTCAGCCCCAGCATTTT	CASSRSQSQPQHF
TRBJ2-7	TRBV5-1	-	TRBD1	TGCGCCAGCAGCGACGGGACAGGGAACAACGAGCAGTACTTC	CASSDGTGNNEQYF
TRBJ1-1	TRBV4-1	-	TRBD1	TGCGCCAGCAGCCAAACTCGGGACAGGGCAGACATGAACACTGAAGCTTTCTTT	CASSQTRDRADMNTEAFF
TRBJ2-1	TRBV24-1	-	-	TGTGCCACCAGTGGTCCGGCAAACTACAATGAGCAGTTCTTC	CATSGPANYNEQFF
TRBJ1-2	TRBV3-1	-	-	TGTGCCAGCAGCCAAGGCCAGGGGCAGAACTATGGCTACACCTTC	CASSQGQGQNYGYTF